The TCR beta chain described here comes from a study of blood T cell repertoires in COVID-19. Whole-study context: Whether acute or convalescent, the COVID-19 samples came from the United States, Italy and Spain.

Which cohort a participant joined came from the clinical history participants gave. Produced via immunoSEQ multiplex PCR; TCRdb's table is partial and in-frame only. The sample lists roughly 360,000 clones, approximately 88% occurring once. This clone was seen once. The receptor was isolated from a woman aged 30 to 39 with acute COVID-19. The sequenced material came from PBMCs or T cells enriched from blood (not recorded which).

CDR3 residues: CASGLAQGGANVLTF. In DNA form, the CDR3 reads TGCGCCAGCGGACTTGCACAGGGTGGGGCCAACGTCCTGACTTTC. The chain uses TRBV5-1 and TRBJ2-6; tentatively, D is TRBD1 (6 bases). The CDR3 spans 15 residues. V was pared by 7 bases and J by 3 bases, with 14 bases between. Germline-derived CDR1 and CDR2 are SGHRS and YFSETQ.